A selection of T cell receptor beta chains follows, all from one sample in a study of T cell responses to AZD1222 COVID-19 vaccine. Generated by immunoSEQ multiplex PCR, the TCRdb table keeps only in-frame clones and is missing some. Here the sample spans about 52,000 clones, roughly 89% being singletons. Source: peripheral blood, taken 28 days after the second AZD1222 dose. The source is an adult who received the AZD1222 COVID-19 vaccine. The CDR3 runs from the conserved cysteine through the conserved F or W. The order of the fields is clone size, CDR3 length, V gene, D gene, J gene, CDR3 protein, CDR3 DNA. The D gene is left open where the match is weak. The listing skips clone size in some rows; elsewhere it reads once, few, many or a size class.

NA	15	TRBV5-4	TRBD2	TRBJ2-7	CASNKGTSGSYEQYF	TGTGCCAGCAACAAGGGGACTAGCGGGAGTTACGAGCAGTACTTC
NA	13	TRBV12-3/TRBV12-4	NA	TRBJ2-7	CASSLGYRDEQYF	TGTGCCAGCAGTTTAGGGTACAGGGACGAGCAGTACTTC
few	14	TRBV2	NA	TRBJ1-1	CASSVQGARTEAFF	TGTGCCAGCAGTGTACAGGGAGCCCGGACTGAAGCTTTCTTT
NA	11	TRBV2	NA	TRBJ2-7	CASAGRYEQYF	TGTGCCAGCGCGGGGAGGTACGAGCAGTACTTC
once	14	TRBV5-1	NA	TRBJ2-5	CASSLGGPQETQYF	TGCGCCAGCAGCCTTGGGGGGCCCCAAGAGACCCAGTACTTC
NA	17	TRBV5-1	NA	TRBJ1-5	CASSPIGLGGGNQPQHF	TGCGCCAGCAGCCCCATCGGACTTGGGGGGGGCAATCAGCCCCAGCATTTT
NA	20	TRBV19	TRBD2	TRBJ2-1	CASTQRGLAGAQSSYNEQFF	TGTGCCAGTACCCAGAGAGGTCTAGCGGGGGCCCAAAGCTCCTACAATGAGCAGTTCTTC
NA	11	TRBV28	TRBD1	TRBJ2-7	CASSTGGEQYF	TGTGCCAGCTCCACAGGGGGCGAGCAGTACTTC
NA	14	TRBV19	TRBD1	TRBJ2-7	CASSSTGHSYEQYF	TGTGCCAGTAGTTCGACAGGGCATTCCTACGAGCAGTACTTC
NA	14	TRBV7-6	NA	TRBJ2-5	CASGVRGGGETQYF	TGTGCCAGCGGAGTGCGGGGAGGGGGAGAGACCCAGTACTTC
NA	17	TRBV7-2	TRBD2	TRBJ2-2	CASSRTSGSVVTGELFF	TGTGCCAGCAGTCGGACTAGCGGGAGTGTGGTTACCGGGGAGCTGTTTTTT
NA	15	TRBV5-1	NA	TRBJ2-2	CASSLDTTASGELFF	TGCGCCAGCAGCTTGGACACCACCGCTAGCGGGGAGCTGTTTTTT
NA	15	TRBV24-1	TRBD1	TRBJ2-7	CATSAGGQGSYEQYF	TGTGCCACCAGTGCAGGTGGACAGGGATCCTACGAGCAGTACTTC
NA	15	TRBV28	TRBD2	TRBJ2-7	CASSFRLAGNFEQYF	TGTGCCAGCAGTTTCAGGCTAGCGGGAAATTTCGAGCAGTACTTC
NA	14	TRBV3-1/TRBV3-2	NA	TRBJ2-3	CASSPGDGRDTQYF	TGTGCCAGCAGCCCAGGGGACGGACGCGATACGCAGTATTTT
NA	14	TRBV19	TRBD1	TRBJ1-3	CASSITGAGNTIYF	TGTGCCAGTAGTATCACAGGGGCCGGAAACACCATATATTTT
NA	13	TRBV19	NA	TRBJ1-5	CASSITYNQPQHF	TGTGCCAGTAGTATAACATACAATCAGCCCCAGCATTTT
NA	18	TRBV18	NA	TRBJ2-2	CASSPVGAIAKNTGELFF	TGTGCCAGCTCACCAGTCGGGGCAATAGCGAAGAACACCGGGGAGCTGTTTTTT
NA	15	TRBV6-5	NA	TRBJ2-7	CASLKAAGTLYEQYF	TGTGCCTCTCTCAAGGCTGCCGGGACTCTCTACGAGCAGTACTTC
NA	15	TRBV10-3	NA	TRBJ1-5	CAISEFGQRGQPQHF	TGTGCCATCAGTGAGTTTGGACAGCGCGGGCAGCCCCAGCATTTT
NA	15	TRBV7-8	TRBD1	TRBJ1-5	CASSLRTGRDQPQHF	TGTGCCAGCAGCTTAAGGACAGGGAGGGATCAGCCCCAGCATTTT
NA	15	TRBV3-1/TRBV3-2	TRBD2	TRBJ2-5	CASSGTSGGQETQYF	TGTGCCAGCAGCGGGACTAGCGGCGGCCAGGAGACCCAGTACTTC
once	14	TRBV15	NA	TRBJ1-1	CATSRPDGNTEAFF	TGTGCCACCAGCAGACCCGACGGAAACACTGAAGCTTTCTTT
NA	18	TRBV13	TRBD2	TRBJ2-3	CASSLKGLAGDWTDTQYF	TGTGCCAGCAGCTTAAAGGGACTAGCGGGAGATTGGACAGATACGCAGTATTTT